The sequence of this T cell receptor (beta chain) was determined in a study of shared clonotypes between healthy human individuals. Background on the study: A donor's plate count was three for CD4 naive and three for CD4 memory; CD8 naive had two and CD8 memory one.

Germline V gene lookup returns CDR1 SGHTA and CDR2 FQGNSA. This CDR3 region has 14 residues. Trimming cost V 1 base and J 5 bases, with 10 bases left between them. Donation came from healthy HIV-negative adults that had no recent acute infections or vaccinations. Comments on this clone: The same CDR3 is also encoded by other DNA sequences in this sample.

The authors loaded 200 ng DNA, 30,000 to 35,000 T cell genomes, into sorted-subset replicate PCRs. Using immunoSEQ multiplex PCR, the repertoire was profiled, and TCRdb retains in-frame clones only, with some absent. This repertoire shows approximately 2.1 million clones, approximately 93% found once; its top ten account for about 0.41%. The material sequenced was naive CD4+ T cells from PBMCs. Regarding subset: CD45RA+ positively selected. This clonotype was sampled from a man aged 18 to 30 in good health. Some clones in this sample may be carry-over from other donors' samples. This chain connects TRBV7-2 to TRBJ2-3, with D unclear. The CDR3 loop reads CASSLGTSGDTQYF. In DNA, the CDR3 is TGTGCCAGCAGCTTAGGAACCTCTGGAGATACGCAGTATTTT. Supplemented by reference TRBV7-2 and TRBJ2-3, the full variable domain reads GAGVSQSPSNKVTEKGKDVELRCDPISGHTALYWYRQSLGQGLEFLIYFQGNSAPDKSGLPSDRFSAERTGGSVSTLTIQRTQQEDSAVYLCASSLGTSGDTQYFGPGTRLTVL.